These T cell receptor beta chains were read from a single sample in a study of blood T cell repertoires in COVID-19. The repertoire was sequenced with immunoSEQ multiplex PCR; TCRdb's copy has only in-frame clones and lacks some. The sample lists more than 150,000 clones; about nine tenths were seen once. Sequenced sample: peripheral blood. Receptors originate from a man in his forties or fifties with acute or convalescent COVID-19. The CDR3 runs from the conserved cysteine through the conserved F or W.

TRBV2 CASSYTRYEQYF
TRBV9 CASSVAPQGEEKLFF
TRBV2 CASSEGGVTGNTEAFF
TRBV5-6 CASSWGGTGWYEQFF
TRBV6-2/TRBV6-3 CASSYSKQGFGIIAEAFF
TRBV12-5 CASGLGTPDEQYF
TRBV20-1 CSASHQGWGTEAFF
TRBV11-2 CASSLLLAGGRGELFF
TRBV7-2 CASSPNSEIRTDTQYF
TRBV27 CASSLRGGFGNTGELFF
TRBV3-1/TRBV3-2 CASSQDQPPRAFF
TRBV9 CASSGSSGGPTTDTQYF
TRBV5-1 CASSGGGRGDTQYF
TRBV18 CASSSWTDSARYEQFF
TRBV19 CASSKFLSAVQETQYF
TRBV25-1 CASSDSLGDRGNNEQFF
TRBV11-3 CASSPGQGNTGELFF
TRBV19 CASSMGQGSTNSPLHF
TRBV27 CASSGGGSTHEQFF